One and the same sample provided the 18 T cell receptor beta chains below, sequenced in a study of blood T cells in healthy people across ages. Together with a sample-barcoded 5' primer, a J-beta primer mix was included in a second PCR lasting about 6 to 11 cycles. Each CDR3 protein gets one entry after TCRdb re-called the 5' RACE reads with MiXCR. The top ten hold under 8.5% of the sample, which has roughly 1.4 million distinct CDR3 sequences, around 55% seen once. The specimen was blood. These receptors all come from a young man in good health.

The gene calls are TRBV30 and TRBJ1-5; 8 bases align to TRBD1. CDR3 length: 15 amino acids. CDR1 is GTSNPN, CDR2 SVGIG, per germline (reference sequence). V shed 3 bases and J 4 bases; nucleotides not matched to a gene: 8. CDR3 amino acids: CAWRAGGPLNQPQHF. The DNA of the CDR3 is TGTGCCTGGAGGGCAGGGGGCCCCTTAAATCAGCCCCAGCATTTT.

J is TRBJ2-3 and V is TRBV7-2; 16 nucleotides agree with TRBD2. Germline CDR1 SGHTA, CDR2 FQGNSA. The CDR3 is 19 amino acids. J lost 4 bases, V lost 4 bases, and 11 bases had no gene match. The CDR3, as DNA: TGTGCCAGCAGCTCCCAAGGGACTAGCGGGGGGGCTTCCGCAGATACGCAGTATTTT. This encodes CASSSQGTSGGASADTQYF.

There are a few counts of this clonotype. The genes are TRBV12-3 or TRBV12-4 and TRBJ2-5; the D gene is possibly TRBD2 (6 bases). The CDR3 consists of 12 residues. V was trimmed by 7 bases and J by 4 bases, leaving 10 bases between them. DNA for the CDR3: TGTGCCAGCAACGGGGGAGGAGAGACCCAGTACTTC. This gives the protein CASNGGGETQYF.

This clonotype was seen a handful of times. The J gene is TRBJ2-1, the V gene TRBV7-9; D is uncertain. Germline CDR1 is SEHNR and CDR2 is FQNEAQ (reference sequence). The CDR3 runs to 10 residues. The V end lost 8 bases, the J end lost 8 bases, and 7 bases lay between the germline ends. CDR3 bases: TGTGCCAGCGGATTTGATGAGCAGTTCTTC. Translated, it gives CASGFDEQFF. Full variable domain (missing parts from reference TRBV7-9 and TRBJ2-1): DTGVSQNPRHKITKRGQNVTFRCDPISEHNRLYWYRQTLGQGPEFLTYFQNEAQLEKSRLLSDRFSAERPKGSFSTLEIQRTEQGDSAMYLCASGFDEQFFGPGTRLTVL.

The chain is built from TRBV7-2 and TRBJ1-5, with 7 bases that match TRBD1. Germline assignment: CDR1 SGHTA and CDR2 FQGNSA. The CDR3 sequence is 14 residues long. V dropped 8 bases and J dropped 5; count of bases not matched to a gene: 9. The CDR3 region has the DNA TGTGCCAGCCAGGGGGGGATGAGCGATCAGCCCCAGCATTTT. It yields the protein CASQGGMSDQPQHF. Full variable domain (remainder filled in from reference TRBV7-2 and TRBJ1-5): GAGVSQSPSNKVTEKGKDVELRCDPISGHTALYWYRQSLGQGLEFLIYFQGNSAPDKSGLPSDRFSAERTGGSVSTLTIQRTQQEDSAVYLCASQGGMSDQPQHFGDGTRLSIL.

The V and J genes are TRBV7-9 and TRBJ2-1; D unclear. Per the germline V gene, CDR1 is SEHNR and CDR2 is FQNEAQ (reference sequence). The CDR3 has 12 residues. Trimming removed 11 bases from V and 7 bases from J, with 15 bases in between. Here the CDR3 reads CAEDEDPNEQFF. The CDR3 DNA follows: TGTGCCGAAGACGAGGACCCGAATGAGCAGTTCTTC.

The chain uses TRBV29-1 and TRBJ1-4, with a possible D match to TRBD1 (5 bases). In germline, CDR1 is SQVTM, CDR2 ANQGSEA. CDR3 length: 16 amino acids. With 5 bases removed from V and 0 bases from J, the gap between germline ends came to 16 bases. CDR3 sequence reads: CSVRSGVGATNEKLFF. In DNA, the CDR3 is TGCAGCGTTCGATCGGGAGTAGGGGCAACTAATGAAAAACTGTTTTTT.

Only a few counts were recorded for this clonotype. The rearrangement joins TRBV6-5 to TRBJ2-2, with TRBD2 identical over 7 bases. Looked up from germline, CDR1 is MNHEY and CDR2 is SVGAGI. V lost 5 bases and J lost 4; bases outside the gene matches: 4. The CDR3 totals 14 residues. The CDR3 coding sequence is TGTGCCAGCAGTCGCGGGGGTTCCACCGGGGAGCTGTTTTTT. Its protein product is CASSRGGSTGELFF.

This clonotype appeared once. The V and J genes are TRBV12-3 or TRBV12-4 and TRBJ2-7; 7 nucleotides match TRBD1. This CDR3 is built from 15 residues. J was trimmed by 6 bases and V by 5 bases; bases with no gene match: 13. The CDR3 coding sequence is TGTGCCAGCAGTCCTCTGACAGGGACGGTAAGCGAGCAGTACTTC. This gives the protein CASSPLTGTVSEQYF.

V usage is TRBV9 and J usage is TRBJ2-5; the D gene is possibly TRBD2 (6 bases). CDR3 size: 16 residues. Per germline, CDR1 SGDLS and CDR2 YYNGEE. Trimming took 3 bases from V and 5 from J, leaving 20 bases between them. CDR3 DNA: TGTGCCAGCAGCGCAACACCGGGACTCGGCTCGGAGACCCAGTACTTC. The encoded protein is CASSATPGLGSETQYF. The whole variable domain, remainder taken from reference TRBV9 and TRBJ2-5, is DSGVTQTPKHLITATGQRVTLRCSPRSGDLSVYWYQQSLDQGLQFLIQYYNGEERAKGNILERFSAQQFPDLHSELNLSSLELGDSALYFCASSATPGLGSETQYFGPGTRLLVL.

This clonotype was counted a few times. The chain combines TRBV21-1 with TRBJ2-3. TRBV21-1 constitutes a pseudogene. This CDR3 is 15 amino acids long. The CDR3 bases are TGTGCCAGCAGCCGAAACTCAGCTAGCACAGATACGCAGTATTTT. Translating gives CASSRNSASTDTQYF.

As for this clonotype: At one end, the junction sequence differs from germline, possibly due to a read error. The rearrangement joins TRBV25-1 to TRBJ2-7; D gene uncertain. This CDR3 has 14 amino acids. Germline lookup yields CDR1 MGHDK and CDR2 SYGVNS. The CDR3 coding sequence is TGTGCCCGCAGTGGATCTGCAGTAAGGTACGAGCAGTACTTC. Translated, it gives CARSGSAVRYEQYF.

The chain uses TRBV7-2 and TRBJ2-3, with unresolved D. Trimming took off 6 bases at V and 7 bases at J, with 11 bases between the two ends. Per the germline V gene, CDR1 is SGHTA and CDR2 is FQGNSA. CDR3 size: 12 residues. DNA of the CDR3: TGTGCCAGCAGGGGGTCACTCAATACGCAGTATTTT. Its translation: CASRGSLNTQYF.

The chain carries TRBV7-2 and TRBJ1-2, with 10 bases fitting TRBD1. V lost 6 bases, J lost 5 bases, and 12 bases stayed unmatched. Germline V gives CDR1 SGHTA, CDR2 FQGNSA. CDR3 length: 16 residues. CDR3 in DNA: TGTGCCAGCAGTTTCCAAACGGGACAGGGGATGTATGGCTACACCTTC. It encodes CASSFQTGQGMYGYTF.

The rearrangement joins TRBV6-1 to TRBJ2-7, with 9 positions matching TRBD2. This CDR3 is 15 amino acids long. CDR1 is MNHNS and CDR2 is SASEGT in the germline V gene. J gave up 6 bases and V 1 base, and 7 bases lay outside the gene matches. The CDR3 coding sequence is TGTGCCAGCAGTGAAGGGGTTAGCGGGAGCAGCGAGCAGTACTTC. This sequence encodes CASSEGVSGSSEQYF.

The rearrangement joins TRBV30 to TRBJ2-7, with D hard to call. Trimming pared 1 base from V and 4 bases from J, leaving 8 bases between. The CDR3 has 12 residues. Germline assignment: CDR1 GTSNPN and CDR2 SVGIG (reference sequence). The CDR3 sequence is CAWSEFEYEQYF. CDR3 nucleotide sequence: TGTGCCTGGAGTGAGTTTGAGTACGAGCAGTACTTC. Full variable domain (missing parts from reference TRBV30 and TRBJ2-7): SQTIHQWPATLVQPVGSPLSLECTVEGTSNPNLYWYRQAAGRGLQLLFYSVGIGQISSEVPQNLSASRPQDRQFILSSKKLLLSDSGFYLCAWSEFEYEQYFGPGTRLTVT.

CDR3: CASSFRGGTYNEQFF. The CDR3 coding sequence is TGTGCCAGCAGCTTTCGCGGGGGGACCTACAATGAGCAGTTCTTC. This rearrangement joins TRBV7-2 to TRBJ2-1, with 8 bases that match TRBD2. V was clipped by 3 bases and J by 2 bases; unmatched bases: 3. CDR3 length: 15 residues. Per germline, CDR1 SGHTA and CDR2 FQGNSA. Filled out from reference TRBV7-2 and TRBJ2-1, the complete variable domain reads GAGVSQSPSNKVTEKGKDVELRCDPISGHTALYWYRQSLGQGLEFLIYFQGNSAPDKSGLPSDRFSAERTGGSVSTLTIQRTQQEDSAVYLCASSFRGGTYNEQFFGPGTRLTVL.

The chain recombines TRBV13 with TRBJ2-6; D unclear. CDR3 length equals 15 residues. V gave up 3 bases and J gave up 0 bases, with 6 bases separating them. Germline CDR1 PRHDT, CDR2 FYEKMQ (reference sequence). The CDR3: CASSFFRSGANVLTF. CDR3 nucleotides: TGTGCCAGCAGCTTTTTTCGCTCTGGGGCCAACGTCCTGACTTTC.